What follows are 25 T cell receptor beta chains derived from one specimen sequenced in a study of blood T cells in healthy people across ages. PCR was performed a second time for 7 to 11 cycles using a sample-barcoded 5' primer and a J-beta primer mix. TCRdb processed the 5' RACE reads anew with MiXCR; each CDR3 protein has one entry. Of fewer than 800,000 distinct CDR3 sequences listed, roughly 32% were seen once; the top ten hold 15%. The source material was blood. Every receptor here comes from a woman older than 75 in good health.

A few counts support this clonotype. The J gene is TRBJ1-6, the V gene TRBV6-6; D ambiguous. Germline-derived CDR1 and CDR2 are MNHNY and SVGAGI (reference sequence). Trimming shortened V by 5 bases and J by 8 bases, and 10 bases separated the two germline ends. The CDR3 contains 13 residues. CDR3 in amino acids: CASSTSKDSPLHF. For the CDR3, the DNA is TGTGCCAGCAGTACCTCGAAGGATTCACCCCTCCACTTT.

Notes on this clonotype: Since a much larger clone is just one base distant, this may be a read error. The genes are TRBV9 and TRBJ2-1; D remains unclear. The CDR3 has 15 amino acids. Germline values: CDR1 SGDLS, CDR2 YYNGEE. This CDR3 is CACSVGSRPGERQFF. CDR3 coding DNA: TGTGCCTGCAGCGTAGGGTCTAGACCTGGGGAACGGCAGTTCTTC. The whole variable domain, remainder taken from reference TRBV9 and TRBJ2-1, is DSGVTQTPKHLITATGQRVTLRCSPRSGDLSVYWYQQSLDQGLQFLIQYYNGEERAKGNILERFSAQQFPDLHSELNLSSLELGDSALYFCACSVGSRPGERQFFGPGTRLTVL.

Many counts were recorded for this clonotype. The V and J genes are TRBV19 and TRBJ2-1; unclear D gene. The CDR3 is 13 amino acids. Trimming removed 3 bases at V and 3 bases at J, with 6 bases between. The germline gives CDR1 LNHDA, CDR2 SQIVND (reference sequence). DNA of the CDR3: TGTGCCAGTAGTATCAACTTCTACAATGAGCAGTTCTTC. Protein product: CASSINFYNEQFF.

This clonotype has a count of ten or more. The chain carries TRBV7-2 and TRBJ2-3; TRBD2 matches 12 bases. The CDR3 runs to 15 residues. Germline CDR1 and CDR2: SGHTA and FQGNSA. Trimming cost V 5 bases and J 4 bases; bases outside gene matches: 4. For the CDR3, the DNA is TGTGCCAGCAGCCCTAGCGGGGGGGCGGCAGATACGCAGTATTTT. It yields the protein CASSPSGGAADTQYF.

This clonotype occurred many times. In DNA form, the CDR3 reads TGTGCCAGCAGTCCTCGCCTTGGGGCTTACGAGCAGTACTTC. It yields the protein CASSPRLGAYEQYF. The genes are TRBV27 and TRBJ2-7; weak D call: TRBD1 (5 bases). V was clipped by 5 bases and J by 4 bases, with 15 bases between them. CDR1 MNHEY and CDR2 SMNVEV come from the germline V gene (reference sequence). The CDR3 runs 14 residues.

The sample holds a few counts of this clonotype. The rearrangement joins TRBV30 to TRBJ1-1; TRBD1 aligns across 11 bases. The CDR3 totals 14 residues. Germline loops: CDR1 GTSNPN, CDR2 SVGIG (reference sequence). V lost 2 bases to trimming and J lost 4 bases; unmatched junction nucleotides: 3. The chain's CDR3 is CAWSPGTGGTEAFF. The CDR3 DNA follows: TGTGCCTGGAGTCCCGGGACAGGGGGCACTGAAGCTTTCTTT.

Many counts were recorded for this clonotype. The chain combines TRBV6-5 with TRBJ2-1; D is possibly TRBD1 (5 bases). This CDR3 is built from 17 residues. The germline V gene encodes CDR1 MNHEY and CDR2 SVGAGI. Trimming removed 0 bases from V and 3 bases from J, with 15 bases in between. CDR3 DNA sequence: TGTGCCAGCAGTTACTCGAGCCCGGACAAGTACTACAATGAGCAGTTCTTC. Residues: CASSYSSPDKYYNEQFF.

This clonotype occurred many times. The genes are TRBV7-2 and TRBJ2-2; 9 bases align to TRBD2. V shed 1 base and J 7 bases; nucleotides not matched to a gene: 7. CDR3 length: 16 amino acids. The germline gives CDR1 SGHTA, CDR2 FQGNSA. The CDR3: CASSLGAGGFIGELFF. The DNA for the CDR3 is TGTGCCAGCAGCTTAGGAGCGGGGGGATTCATCGGGGAGCTGTTTTTT.

This clonotype was detected ten times or more. The J gene is TRBJ2-1, the V gene TRBV10-3; no reliable D call. The length of the CDR3 is 13 residues. Trimming stripped 7 bases from V and 4 bases from J, with 11 bases between. Germline V gene data show CDR1 as ENHRY and CDR2 as SYGVKD. CDR3 sequence: CAIIPDGYNEQFF. In DNA, the CDR3 is TGTGCCATCATCCCGGACGGATACAATGAGCAGTTCTTC.

This clonotype was counted ten times or more. This chain connects TRBV7-2 to TRBJ1-2; weak D call: TRBD1 (6 bases). Germline V gene lookup returns CDR1 SGHTA and CDR2 FQGNSA. The ends were cut back, 4 bases at V and 3 bases at J, with 12 bases in the middle. CDR3 length: 14 residues. CDR3 amino acids: CASSSRTVYYGYTF. The CDR3 coding sequence is TGTGCCAGCAGCTCTAGGACAGTATACTATGGCTACACCTTC.

The genes are TRBV7-2 and TRBJ1-6; 8 bases align to TRBD1. V trimming: 6 bases; J trimming: 6 bases; junction bases outside the gene matches: 1. Per the germline V gene, CDR1 is SGHTA and CDR2 is FQGNSA. The CDR3 runs 13 residues. CDR3 protein: CASRQGGNSPLHF. In DNA form, the CDR3 reads TGTGCCAGCAGACAGGGGGGTAATTCACCCCTCCACTTT.

This clonotype was observed many times. The V call is TRBV7-9, the J call TRBJ2-5; the D is unclear. This CDR3 region has 13 residues. Germline V gene data show CDR1 as SEHNR and CDR2 as FQNEAQ (reference sequence). V was shortened by 7 bases and J by 4 bases, with 13 bases between the two germline ends. The chain's CDR3 is CASTWVVGETQYF. CDR3 DNA: TGTGCCAGCACTTGGGTGGTTGGAGAGACCCAGTACTTC. Supplemented by reference TRBV7-9 and TRBJ2-5, the full variable domain reads DTGVSQNPRHKITKRGQNVTFRCDPISEHNRLYWYRQTLGQGPEFLTYFQNEAQLEKSRLLSDRFSAERPKGSFSTLEIQRTEQGDSAMYLCASTWVVGETQYFGPGTRLLVL.

This clonotype was detected ten times or more. V is TRBV6-2 or TRBV6-3 and J is TRBJ2-2; D tentatively reads TRBD1 or TRBD2 (6 bases each). Between the trimmed V and J ends, which lost 3 bases and 4 bases, there was a span of 18 bases. The CDR3 totals 17 residues. In germline, CDR1 is MNHEY, CDR2 SVGEGT. CDR3 in amino acids: CASSYLTGMGGTGELFF. CDR3 bases: TGTGCCAGCAGTTATTTAACAGGGATGGGAGGCACCGGGGAGCTGTTTTTT.

This clonotype showed up many times. As DNA, the CDR3 is TGTGCCAGCAGCCCGTCGGGGGGGCTCACAGATACGCAGTATTTT. It yields the protein CASSPSGGLTDTQYF. The chain carries TRBV7-3 and TRBJ2-3; 8 positions agree with TRBD2. V lost 5 bases and J lost 2; bases outside the gene matches: 6. The CDR3 length is 15 residues. Germline V gene data show CDR1 as SGHTA and CDR2 as FQGTGA.

Turning to this clonotype: Possible read error: a much larger clone is one base away. This sequence joins TRBV6-5 and TRBJ2-7; no definite D call. The CDR3 contains 13 residues. V was shortened by 6 bases and J by 2 bases, with 11 bases between the two germline ends. CDR1 is MNHEY and CDR2 is SVGAGI in the germline V gene. The CDR3 bases are TGTGCCAGCAGGCCGAACGGTGCCTACGAGCAGTACTTC. It is translated as CASRPNGAYEQYF.

This clonotype was detected many times. Here the CDR3 reads CASSYPGVMEQYF. The CDR3 nucleotides read TGTGCCAGCAGTTACCCAGGGGTGATGGAGCAGTACTTC. J is TRBJ2-7 and V is TRBV6-2 or TRBV6-3; D possibly corresponds to TRBD1 (6 bases). Trimming cost V 2 bases and J 7 bases, with 12 bases left between them. The germline V gene encodes CDR1 MNHEY and CDR2 SVGEGT. This CDR3 comprises 13 residues.

This chain links TRBV20-1 with TRBJ2-3; 7 positions agree with TRBD2. Germline loops: CDR1 DFQATT, CDR2 SNEGSKA (reference sequence). V gave up 5 bases and J gave up 0 bases; unmatched junction bases: 5. This CDR3 is built from 14 residues. In DNA, the CDR3 is TGCAGTGCTCAGCGGGGATCTAGCACAGATACGCAGTATTTT. It yields the protein CSAQRGSSTDTQYF.

This clonotype came up many times. The rearrangement uses TRBV20-1 and TRBJ1-6; 7 bases agree with TRBD1. Per germline, CDR1 DFQATT and CDR2 SNEGSKA (reference sequence). This CDR3 contains 14 residues. Losses at the gene ends were 6 bases for V and 6 bases for J; bases not matched to a gene: 8. The CDR3 coding sequence is TGCAGTGCCACTTTTGGACAGGCTAATTCACCCCTCCACTTT. Its protein product is CSATFGQANSPLHF.

This clonotype was seen repeatedly, ten times or more. V gene TRBV29-1 combines with J gene TRBJ1-2, with D unresolved. Germline V CDR1 and CDR2: SQVTM, ANQGSEA. With 4 bases removed from V and 3 bases from J, the gap between germline ends came to 12 bases. The CDR3 covers 13 residues. The CDR3 loop reads CSVVRASHYGYTF. Here the CDR3 DNA reads TGCAGCGTTGTCCGGGCCAGCCACTATGGCTACACCTTC. Looking up the rest from reference TRBV29-1 and TRBJ1-2 gives the full variable domain: SAVISQKPSRDICQRGTSLTIQCQVDSQVTMMFWYRQQPGQSLTLIATANQGSEATYESGFVIDKFPISRPNLTFSTLTVSNMSPEDSSIYLCSVVRASHYGYTFGSGTRLTVV.

This clonotype was observed a few times. A much larger clone differs by one base, so this may be a read error. The genes are TRBV6-6 and TRBJ1-6; TRBD1 is a possible D gene (6 bases). CDR3 length: 13 amino acids. Germline assignment: CDR1 MNHNY and CDR2 SVGAGI (reference sequence). CDR3 sequence: CASTATGARPPHF. The DNA for the CDR3 is TGTGCCAGCACCGCGACAGGCGCAAGACCCCCCCACTTT.

On this clonotype: This may be a read error: a much more frequent sequence differs by one nucleotide. CDR3 sequence reads: CASSLGPGLQETRYF. As DNA, the CDR3 is TGCGCCAGCAGCTTGGGGCCAGGGCTTCAAGAGACCCGGTACTTC. The V call is TRBV5-1, the J call TRBJ2-4; a weak D match, TRBD1 (5 bases). V was clipped by 0 bases and J by 15 bases, with 22 bases between them. The CDR3 contains 15 residues. Germline-derived CDR1 and CDR2 are SGHRS and YFSETQ. Based on the CDR3 plus reference TRBV5-1 and TRBJ2-4, the full variable domain is KAGVTQTPRYLIKTRGQQVTLSCSPISGHRSVSWYQQTPGQGLQFLFEYFSETQRNKGNFPGRFSGRQFSNSRSEMNVSTLELGDSALYLCASSLGPGLQETRYFGAGTRLSVL.

This clonotype was observed many times. The chain couples TRBV4-2 to TRBJ2-7, with a possible D match to TRBD2 (5 bases). The CDR3 contains 13 residues. Trimming pared 1 base from V and 6 bases from J, leaving 10 bases between. From germline, CDR1 is LGHNA and CDR2 YNFKEQ. CDR3 coding DNA: TGTGCCAGCAGCCAAGTCAACGAGGGCGAGCAGTACTTC. Protein sequence: CASSQVNEGEQYF.

This clonotype was counted at least ten times. The chain joins TRBV7-3 to TRBJ1-2; TRBD1 matches at 8 bases. In germline, CDR1 is SGHTA, CDR2 FQGTGA. V dropped 3 bases and J dropped 7; count of bases not matched to a gene: 4. CDR3 length: 13 residues. The CDR3 region has the DNA TGTGCCAGCAGCTTCGACAGGGGAAGTGGCTACACCTTC. It yields the protein CASSFDRGSGYTF.

This clonotype was detected once. V is TRBV5-1 and J is TRBJ1-1; D is uncertain. V lost 4 bases to trimming and J lost 0 bases, with 13 bases between them. Germline V CDR1 and CDR2: SGHRS, YFSETQ. CDR3 length equals 15 residues. CDR3 amino acids: CASSPTTRMNTEAFF. The CDR3, as DNA: TGCGCCAGCAGCCCTACGACAAGGATGAACACTGAAGCTTTCTTT.

This clonotype was detected many times. The chain couples TRBV20-1 to TRBJ1-4; D unresolved. Germline V gene lookup returns CDR1 DFQATT and CDR2 SNEGSKA (reference sequence). Trimming took off 4 bases at V and 4 bases at J, with 13 bases between the two ends. This CDR3 has 14 residues. CDR3 nucleotide sequence: TGCAGTGCTACAGACACGTCGATTAATGAAAAACTGTTTTTT. Amino acid sequence: CSATDTSINEKLFF.